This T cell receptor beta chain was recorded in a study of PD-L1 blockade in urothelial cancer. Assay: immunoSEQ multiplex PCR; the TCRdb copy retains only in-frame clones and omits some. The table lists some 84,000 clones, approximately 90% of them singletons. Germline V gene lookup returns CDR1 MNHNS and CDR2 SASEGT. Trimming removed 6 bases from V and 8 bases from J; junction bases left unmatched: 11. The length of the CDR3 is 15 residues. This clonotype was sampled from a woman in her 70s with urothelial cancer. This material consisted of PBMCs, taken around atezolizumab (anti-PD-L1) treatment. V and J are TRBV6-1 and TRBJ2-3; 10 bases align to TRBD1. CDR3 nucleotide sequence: TGTGCCAGCAGCGCACCGGGACAGGGGTTACTTACGCAGTATTTT. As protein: CASSAPGQGLLTQYF.